This entry describes one TCR beta chain. This sample is part of a study of monozygotic twins with inflammatory bowel disease. Per the germline V gene, CDR1 is SGHRS and CDR2 is YFSETQ. The CDR3 loop spans 15 amino acids. For each CDR3 protein, TCRdb gives one entry from its re-call of the 5' RACE reads, without DNA. The table for this sample gives about 210,000 distinct CDR3 sequences. The rearrangement joins TRBV5-1 to TRBJ2-1. This clonotype originated in a human donor with ulcerative colitis or Crohn's disease, or a healthy co-twin of an affected twin (not recorded which). Material for sequencing was blood. CDR3 amino acids: CASSLGGGSYNEQFF.